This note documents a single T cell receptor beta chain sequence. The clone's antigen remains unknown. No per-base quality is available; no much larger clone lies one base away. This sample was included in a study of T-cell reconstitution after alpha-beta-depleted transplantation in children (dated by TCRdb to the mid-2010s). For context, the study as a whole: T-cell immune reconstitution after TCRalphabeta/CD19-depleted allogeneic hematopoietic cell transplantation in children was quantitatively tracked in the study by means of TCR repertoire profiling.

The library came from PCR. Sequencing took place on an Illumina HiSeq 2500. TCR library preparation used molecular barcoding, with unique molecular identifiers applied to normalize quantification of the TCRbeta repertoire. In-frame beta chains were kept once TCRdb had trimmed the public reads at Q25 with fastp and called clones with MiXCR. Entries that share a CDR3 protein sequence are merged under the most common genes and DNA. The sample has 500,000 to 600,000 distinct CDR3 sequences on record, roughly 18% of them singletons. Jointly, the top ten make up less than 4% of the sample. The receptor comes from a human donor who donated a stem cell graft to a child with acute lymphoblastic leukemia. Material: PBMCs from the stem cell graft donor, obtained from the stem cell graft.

The DNA reads TGCAGTGCTAGTTACCTAGCGGCCCGGTACGAGCAGTACTTC. It encodes CSASYLAARYEQYF. The sequence is built from TRBV20-1 and TRBJ2-7; 7 bases in the junction line up with TRBD2. V is pruned by 3 bases and J by 4 bases, leaving 9 bases of the junction without a gene match. CDR1 DFQATT and CDR2 SNEGSKA are derived from the germline V gene (reference sequence). The CDR3 runs 14 amino acids, cysteine and phenylalanine included. Of the read, only the CDR3 DNA is kept; its 42 bases are in frame from base 1.